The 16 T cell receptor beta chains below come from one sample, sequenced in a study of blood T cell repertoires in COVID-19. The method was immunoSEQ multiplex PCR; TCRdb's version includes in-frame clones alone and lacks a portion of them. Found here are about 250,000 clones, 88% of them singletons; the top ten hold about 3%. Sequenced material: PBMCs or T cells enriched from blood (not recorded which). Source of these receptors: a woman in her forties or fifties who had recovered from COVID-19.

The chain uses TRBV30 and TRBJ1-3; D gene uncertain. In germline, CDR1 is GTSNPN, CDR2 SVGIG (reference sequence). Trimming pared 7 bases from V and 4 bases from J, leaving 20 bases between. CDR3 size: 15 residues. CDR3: CASFRVPLGGNTIYF. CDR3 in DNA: TGTGCCTCCTTTCGGGTTCCGCTTGGGGGAAACACCATATATTTT.

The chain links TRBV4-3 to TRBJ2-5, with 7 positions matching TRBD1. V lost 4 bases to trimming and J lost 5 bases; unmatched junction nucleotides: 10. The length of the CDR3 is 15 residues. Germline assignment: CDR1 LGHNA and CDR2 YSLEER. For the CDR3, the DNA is TGCGCCAGCAGCCGGAGAGCAGGACAGGACGAGACCCAGTACTTC. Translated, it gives CASSRRAGQDETQYF.

CDR3 in DNA: TGTGCCAGCAGTGGGACTAGCGGGGACCTTTACAATGAGCAGTTCTTC. This encodes CASSGTSGDLYNEQFF. This chain links TRBV2 with TRBJ2-1; TRBD2 aligns across 12 bases. The V segment lost 4 bases and the J segment 4 bases; nucleotides outside the gene matches: 5. The CDR3 has 16 residues. CDR1 SNHLY and CDR2 FYNNEI come from the germline V gene.

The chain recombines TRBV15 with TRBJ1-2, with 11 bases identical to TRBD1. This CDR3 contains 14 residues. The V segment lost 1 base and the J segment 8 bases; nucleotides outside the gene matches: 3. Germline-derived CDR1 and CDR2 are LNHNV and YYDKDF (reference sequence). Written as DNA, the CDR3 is TGTGCCACCAGCAGAGGGGGACAGGGGGAGGGCTACACCTTC. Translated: CATSRGGQGEGYTF.

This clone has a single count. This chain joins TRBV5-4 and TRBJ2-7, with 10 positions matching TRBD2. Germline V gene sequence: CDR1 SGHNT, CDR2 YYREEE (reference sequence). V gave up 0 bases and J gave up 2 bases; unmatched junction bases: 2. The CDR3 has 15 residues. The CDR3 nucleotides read TGTGCCAGCAGCTTGGTTCTAGCGGGAGCCTACGAGCAGTACTTC. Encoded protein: CASSLVLAGAYEQYF.

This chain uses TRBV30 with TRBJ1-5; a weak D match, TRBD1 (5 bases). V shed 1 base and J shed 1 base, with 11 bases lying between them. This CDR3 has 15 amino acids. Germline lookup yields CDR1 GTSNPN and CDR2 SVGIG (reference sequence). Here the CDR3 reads CAWSETVLSNQPQHF. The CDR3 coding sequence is TGTGCCTGGAGTGAGACAGTGTTGAGCAATCAGCCCCAGCATTTT.

This chain's CDR3 is CASSLTGYPTNEKLFF. The CDR3 bases are TGTGCCAGCAGTTTGACAGGTTACCCAACTAATGAAAAACTGTTTTTT. The chain uses TRBV27 and TRBJ1-4; a possible D gene is TRBD1 (6 bases). CDR1 is MNHEY, CDR2 SMNVEV, per germline (reference sequence). The CDR3 covers 16 residues. Trimming stripped 3 bases from V and 0 bases from J, with 11 bases between. Drawing the rest from reference TRBV27 and TRBJ1-4, the complete variable domain is EAQVTQNPRYLITVTGKKLTVTCSQNMNHEYMSWYRQDPGLGLRQIYYSMNVEVTDKGDVPEGYKVSRKEKRNFPLILESPSPNQTSLYFCASSLTGYPTNEKLFFGSGTQLSVL.

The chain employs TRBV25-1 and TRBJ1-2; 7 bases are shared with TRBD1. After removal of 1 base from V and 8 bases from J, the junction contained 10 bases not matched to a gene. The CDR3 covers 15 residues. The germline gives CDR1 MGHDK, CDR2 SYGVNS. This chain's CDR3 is CASSESDRDGVGYTF. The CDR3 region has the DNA TGTGCCAGCAGTGAATCTGACAGGGACGGAGTCGGCTACACCTTC.

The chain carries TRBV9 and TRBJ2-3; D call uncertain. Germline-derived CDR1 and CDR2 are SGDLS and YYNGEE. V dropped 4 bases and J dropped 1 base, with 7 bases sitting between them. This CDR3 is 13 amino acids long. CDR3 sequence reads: CASSSPRTDTQYF. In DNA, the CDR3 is TGTGCCAGCAGCTCCCCTCGCACAGATACGCAGTATTTT.

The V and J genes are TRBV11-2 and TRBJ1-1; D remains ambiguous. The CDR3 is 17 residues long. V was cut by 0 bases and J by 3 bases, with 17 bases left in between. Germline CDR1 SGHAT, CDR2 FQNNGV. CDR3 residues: CASSLDLRGISYTEAFF. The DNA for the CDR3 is TGTGCCAGCAGCTTAGATCTGCGGGGAATTTCCTACACTGAAGCTTTCTTT. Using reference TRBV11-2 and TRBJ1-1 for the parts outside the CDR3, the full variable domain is EAGVAQSPRYKIIEKRQSVAFWCNPISGHATLYWYQQILGQGPKLLIQFQNNGVVDDSQLPKDRFSAERLKGVDSTLKIQPAKLEDSAVYLCASSLDLRGISYTEAFFGQGTRLTVV.

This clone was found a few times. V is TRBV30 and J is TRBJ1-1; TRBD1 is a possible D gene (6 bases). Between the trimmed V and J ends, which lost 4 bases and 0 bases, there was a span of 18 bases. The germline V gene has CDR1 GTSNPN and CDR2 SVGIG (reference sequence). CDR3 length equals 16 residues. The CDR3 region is CAWTALGGAMNTEAFF. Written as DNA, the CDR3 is TGTGCCTGGACCGCCCTTGGGGGGGCAATGAACACTGAAGCTTTCTTT.

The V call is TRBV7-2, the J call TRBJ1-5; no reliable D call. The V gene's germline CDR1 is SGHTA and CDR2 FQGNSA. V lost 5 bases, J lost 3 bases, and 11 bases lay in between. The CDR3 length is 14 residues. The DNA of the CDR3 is TGTGCCAGCAGCCCCATGGGAGTCAATCAGCCCCAGCATTTT. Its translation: CASSPMGVNQPQHF.

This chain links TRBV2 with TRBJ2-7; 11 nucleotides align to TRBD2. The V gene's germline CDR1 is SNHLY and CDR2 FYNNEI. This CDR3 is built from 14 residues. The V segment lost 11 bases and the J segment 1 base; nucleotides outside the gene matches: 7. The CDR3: CAGASGRRSYEQYF. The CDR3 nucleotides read TGTGCCGGAGCTAGCGGGAGGAGGTCCTACGAGCAGTACTTC.

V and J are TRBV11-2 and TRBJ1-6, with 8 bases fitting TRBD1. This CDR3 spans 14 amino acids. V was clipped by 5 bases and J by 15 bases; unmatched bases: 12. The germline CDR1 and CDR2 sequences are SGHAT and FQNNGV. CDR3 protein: CASSPRGPPERLHF. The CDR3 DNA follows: TGTGCCAGCAGCCCCAGGGGGCCCCCAGAGCGCCTCCACTTT.

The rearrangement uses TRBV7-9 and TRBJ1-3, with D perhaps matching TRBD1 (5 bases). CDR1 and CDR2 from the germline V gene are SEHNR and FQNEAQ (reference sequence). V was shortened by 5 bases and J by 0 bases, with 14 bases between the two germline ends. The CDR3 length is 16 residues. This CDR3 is CASSLETTASGNTIYF. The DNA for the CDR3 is TGTGCCAGCAGCCTAGAAACGACAGCCTCTGGAAACACCATATATTTT. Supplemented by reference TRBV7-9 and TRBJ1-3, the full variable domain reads DTGVSQNPRHKITKRGQNVTFRCDPISEHNRLYWYRQTLGQGPEFLTYFQNEAQLEKSRLLSDRFSAERPKGSFSTLEIQRTEQGDSAMYLCASSLETTASGNTIYFGEGSWLTVV.

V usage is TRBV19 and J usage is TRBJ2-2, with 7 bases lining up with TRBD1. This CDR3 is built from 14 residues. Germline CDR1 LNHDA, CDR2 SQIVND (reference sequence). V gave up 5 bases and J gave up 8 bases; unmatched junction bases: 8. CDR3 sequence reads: CASSLTGVAGELFF. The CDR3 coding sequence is TGTGCCAGTAGTCTTACAGGGGTGGCGGGGGAGCTGTTTTTT.